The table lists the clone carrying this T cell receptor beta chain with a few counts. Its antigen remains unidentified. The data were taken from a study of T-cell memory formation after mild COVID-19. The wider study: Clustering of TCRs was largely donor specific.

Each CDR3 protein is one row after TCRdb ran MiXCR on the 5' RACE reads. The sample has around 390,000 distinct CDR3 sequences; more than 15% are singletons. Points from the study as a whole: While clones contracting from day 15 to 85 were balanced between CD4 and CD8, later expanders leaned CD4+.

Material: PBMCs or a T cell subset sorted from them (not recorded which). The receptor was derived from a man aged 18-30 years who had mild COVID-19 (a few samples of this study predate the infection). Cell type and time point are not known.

The chain's CDR3 is CASSSVLSGANVLTF. CDR3 nucleotides: TGTGCCAGCAGCTCTGTCCTCTCTGGGGCCAACGTCCTGACTTTC. The rearrangement joins TRBV7-2 to TRBJ2-6; D is unresolved. The V gene's germline CDR1 is SGHTA and CDR2 FQGNSA. The length of the CDR3 is 15 residues. Deletions cut 4 bases from V and 0 bases from J, with 7 bases between. The full variable domain, with the rest looked up from reference TRBV7-2 and TRBJ2-6, is GAGVSQSPSNKVTEKGKDVELRCDPISGHTALYWYRQSLGQGLEFLIYFQGNSAPDKSGLPSDRFSAERTGGSVSTLTIQRTQQEDSAVYLCASSSVLSGANVLTFGAGSRLTVL.